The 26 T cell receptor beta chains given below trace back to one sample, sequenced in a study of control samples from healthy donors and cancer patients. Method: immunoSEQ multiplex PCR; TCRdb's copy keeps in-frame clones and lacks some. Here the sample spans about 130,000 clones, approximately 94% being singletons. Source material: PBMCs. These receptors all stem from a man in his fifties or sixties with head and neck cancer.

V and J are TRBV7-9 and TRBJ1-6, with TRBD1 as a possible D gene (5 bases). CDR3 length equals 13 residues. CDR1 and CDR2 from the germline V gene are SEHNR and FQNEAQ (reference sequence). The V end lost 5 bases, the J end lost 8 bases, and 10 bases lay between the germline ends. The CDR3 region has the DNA TGTGCCAGCAGCCTGACGGGGGATTCACCCCTCCACTTT. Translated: CASSLTGDSPLHF.

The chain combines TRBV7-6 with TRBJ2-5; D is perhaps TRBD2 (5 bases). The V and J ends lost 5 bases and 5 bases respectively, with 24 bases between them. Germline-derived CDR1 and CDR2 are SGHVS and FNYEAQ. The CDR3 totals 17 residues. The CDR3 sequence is CASSLRHPINRGETQYF. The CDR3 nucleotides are TGTGCCAGCAGCCTCAGACACCCTATCAATAGAGGGGAGACCCAGTACTTC.

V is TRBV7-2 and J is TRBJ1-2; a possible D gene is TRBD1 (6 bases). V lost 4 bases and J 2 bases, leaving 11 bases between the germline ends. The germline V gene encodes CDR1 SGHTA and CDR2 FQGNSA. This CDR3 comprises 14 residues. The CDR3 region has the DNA TGTGCCAGCAGCTACAGGACAGCGAACTATGGCTACACCTTC. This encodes CASSYRTANYGYTF.

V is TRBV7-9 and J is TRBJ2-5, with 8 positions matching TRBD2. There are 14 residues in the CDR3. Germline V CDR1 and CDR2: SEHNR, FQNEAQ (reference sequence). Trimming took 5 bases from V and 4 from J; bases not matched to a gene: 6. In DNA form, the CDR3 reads TGTGCCAGCAGCGCCACCCGGGAGGGAGAGACCCAGTACTTC. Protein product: CASSATREGETQYF.

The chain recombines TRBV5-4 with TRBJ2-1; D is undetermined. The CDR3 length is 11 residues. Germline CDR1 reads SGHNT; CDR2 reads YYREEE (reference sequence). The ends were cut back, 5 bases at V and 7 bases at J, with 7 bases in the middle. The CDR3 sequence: CASSQQNEQFF. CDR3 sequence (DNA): TGTGCCAGCAGTCAGCAGAATGAGCAGTTCTTC.

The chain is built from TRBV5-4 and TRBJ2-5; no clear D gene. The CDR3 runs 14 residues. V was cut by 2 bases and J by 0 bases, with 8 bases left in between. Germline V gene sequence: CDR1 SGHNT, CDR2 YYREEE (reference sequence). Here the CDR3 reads CASSFRANQETQYF. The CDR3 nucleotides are TGTGCCAGCAGCTTCCGAGCAAACCAAGAGACCCAGTACTTC. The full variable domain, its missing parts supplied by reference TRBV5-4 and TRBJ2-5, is ETGVTQSPTHLIKTRGQQVTLRCSSQSGHNTVSWYQQALGQGPQFIFQYYREEENGRGNFPPRFSGLQFPNYSSELNVNALELDDSALYLCASSFRANQETQYFGPGTRLLVL.

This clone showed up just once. CDR3 DNA sequence: TGTGCCAGCAGCTTACTACCGGGCTTTAACTATGGCTACACCTTC. It codes for CASSLLPGFNYGYTF. V and J are TRBV7-3 and TRBJ1-2; D unresolved. This CDR3 spans 15 amino acids. Germline V gene lookup returns CDR1 SGHTA and CDR2 FQGTGA. The ends were cut back, 2 bases at V and 1 base at J, with 11 bases in the middle.

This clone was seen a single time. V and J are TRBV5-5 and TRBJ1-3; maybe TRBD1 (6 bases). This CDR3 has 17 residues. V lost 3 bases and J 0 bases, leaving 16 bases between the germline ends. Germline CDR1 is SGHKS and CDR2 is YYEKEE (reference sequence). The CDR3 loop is CASSSPDRGLSGNTIYF. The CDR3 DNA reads TGTGCCAGCAGCTCCCCGGACCGGGGGCTCTCTGGAAACACCATATATTTT.

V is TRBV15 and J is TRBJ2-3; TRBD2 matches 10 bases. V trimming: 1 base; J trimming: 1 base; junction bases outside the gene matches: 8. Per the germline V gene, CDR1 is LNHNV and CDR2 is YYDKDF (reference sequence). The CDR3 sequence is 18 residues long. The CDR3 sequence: CATSRVGGAGGRTDTQYF. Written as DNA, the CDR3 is TGTGCCACCAGCAGAGTGGGAGGAGCGGGGGGGCGCACAGATACGCAGTATTTT. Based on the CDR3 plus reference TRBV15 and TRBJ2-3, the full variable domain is DAMVIQNPRYQVTQFGKPVTLSCSQTLNHNVMYWYQQKSSQAPKLLFHYYDKDFNNEADTPDNFQSRRPNTSFCFLDIRSPGLGDTAMYLCATSRVGGAGGRTDTQYFGPGTRLTVL.

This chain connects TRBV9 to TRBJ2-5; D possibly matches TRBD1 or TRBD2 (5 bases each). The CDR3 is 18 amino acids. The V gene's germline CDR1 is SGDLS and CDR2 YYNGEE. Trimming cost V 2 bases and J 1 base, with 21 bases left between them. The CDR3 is CASSVGNGGVRTQETQYF. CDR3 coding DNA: TGTGCCAGCAGCGTGGGGAATGGGGGAGTAAGGACCCAAGAGACCCAGTACTTC.

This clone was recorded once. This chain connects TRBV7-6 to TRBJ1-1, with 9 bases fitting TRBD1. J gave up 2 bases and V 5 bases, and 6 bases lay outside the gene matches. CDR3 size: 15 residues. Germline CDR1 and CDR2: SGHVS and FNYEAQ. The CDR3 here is CASSRETGGNTEAFF. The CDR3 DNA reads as TGTGCCAGCAGCCGAGAGACAGGGGGTAACACTGAAGCTTTCTTT.

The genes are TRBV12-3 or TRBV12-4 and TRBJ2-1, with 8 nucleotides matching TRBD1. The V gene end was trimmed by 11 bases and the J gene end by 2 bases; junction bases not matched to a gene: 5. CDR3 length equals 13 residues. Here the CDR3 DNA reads TGTGCCTGCACGACAGGGGCCTACAATGAGCAGTTCTTC. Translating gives CACTTGAYNEQFF.

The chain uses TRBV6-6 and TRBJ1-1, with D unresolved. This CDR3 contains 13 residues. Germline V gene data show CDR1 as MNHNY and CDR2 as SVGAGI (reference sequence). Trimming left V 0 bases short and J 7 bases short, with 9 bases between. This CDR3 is CASSYSSALEAFF. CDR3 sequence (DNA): TGTGCCAGCAGTTACTCGTCGGCACTTGAAGCTTTCTTT.

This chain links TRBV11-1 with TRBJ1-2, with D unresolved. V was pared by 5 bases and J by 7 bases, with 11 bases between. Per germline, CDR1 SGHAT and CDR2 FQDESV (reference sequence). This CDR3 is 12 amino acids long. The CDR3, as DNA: TGTGCCAGCAGCCTATCAGGTGGTGGCTACACCTTC. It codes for CASSLSGGGYTF.

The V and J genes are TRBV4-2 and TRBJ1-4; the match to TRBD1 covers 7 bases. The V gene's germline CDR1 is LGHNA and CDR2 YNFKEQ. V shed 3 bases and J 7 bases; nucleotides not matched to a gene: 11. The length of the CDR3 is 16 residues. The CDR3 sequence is CASSQYEVAGGEKLFF. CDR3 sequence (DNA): TGTGCCAGCAGCCAGTATGAGGTGGCAGGGGGTGAAAAACTGTTTTTT.

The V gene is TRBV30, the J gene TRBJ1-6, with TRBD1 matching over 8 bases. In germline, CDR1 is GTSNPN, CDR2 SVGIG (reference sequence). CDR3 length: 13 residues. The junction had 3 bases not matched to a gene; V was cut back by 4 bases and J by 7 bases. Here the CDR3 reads CAWNQGANSPLHF. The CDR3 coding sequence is TGTGCCTGGAACCAGGGGGCGAATTCACCCCTCCACTTT.

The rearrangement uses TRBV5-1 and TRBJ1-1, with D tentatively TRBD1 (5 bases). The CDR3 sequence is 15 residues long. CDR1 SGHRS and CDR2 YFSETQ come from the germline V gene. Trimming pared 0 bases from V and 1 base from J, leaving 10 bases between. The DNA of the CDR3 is TGCGCCAGCAGCTTGGTTGGGGGGTCGAACACTGAAGCTTTCTTT. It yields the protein CASSLVGGSNTEAFF.

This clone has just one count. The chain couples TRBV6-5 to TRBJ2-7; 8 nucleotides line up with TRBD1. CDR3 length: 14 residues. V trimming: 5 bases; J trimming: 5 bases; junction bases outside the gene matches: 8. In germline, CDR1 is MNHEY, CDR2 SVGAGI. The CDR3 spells CASSNQGALNEQYF. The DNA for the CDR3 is TGTGCCAGCAGTAATCAGGGGGCTTTGAACGAGCAGTACTTC.

This chain's CDR3 is CASSEARYLGQQYF. CDR3 in DNA: TGTGCCAGCAGTGAAGCGAGATATCTGGGTCAGCAGTATTTT. This chain links TRBV2 with TRBJ2-3; D gene uncertain. From germline, CDR1 is SNHLY and CDR2 FYNNEI. The length of the CDR3 is 14 residues. Trimming cost V 0 bases and J 11 bases, with 15 bases left between them.

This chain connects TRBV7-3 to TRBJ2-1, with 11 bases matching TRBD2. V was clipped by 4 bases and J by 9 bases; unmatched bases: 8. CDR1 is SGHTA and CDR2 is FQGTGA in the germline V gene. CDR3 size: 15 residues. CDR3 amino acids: CASSSVAGGRGEQFF. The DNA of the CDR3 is TGTGCCAGCAGCTCAGTAGCGGGGGGGCGAGGTGAGCAGTTCTTC. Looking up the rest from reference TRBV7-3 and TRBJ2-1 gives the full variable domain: GAGVSQTPSNKVTEKGKYVELRCDPISGHTALYWYRQSLGQGPEFLIYFQGTGAADDSGLPNDRFFAVRPEGSVSTLKIQRTERGDSAVYLCASSSVAGGRGEQFFGPGTRLTVL.

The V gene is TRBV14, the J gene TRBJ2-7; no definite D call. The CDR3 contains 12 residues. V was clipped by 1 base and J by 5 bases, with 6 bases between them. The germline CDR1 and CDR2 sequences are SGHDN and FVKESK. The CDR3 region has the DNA TGTGCCAGCAGCCAAGCACGCGACGAGCAGTACTTC. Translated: CASSQARDEQYF.

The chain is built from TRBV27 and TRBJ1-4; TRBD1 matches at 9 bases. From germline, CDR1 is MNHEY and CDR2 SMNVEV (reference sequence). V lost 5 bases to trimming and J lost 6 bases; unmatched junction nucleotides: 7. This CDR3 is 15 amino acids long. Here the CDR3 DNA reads TGTGCCAGCAGTCCCGGACAGGGGATCGATGAAAAACTGTTTTTT. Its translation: CASSPGQGIDEKLFF.

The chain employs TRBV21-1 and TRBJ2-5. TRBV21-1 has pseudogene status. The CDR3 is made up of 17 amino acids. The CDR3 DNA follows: TGTGCCCCTTCAGGCATGGTGGTGCGAAGGGCCCAAGAGACCCAGTACTTC. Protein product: CAPSGMVVRRAQETQYF.

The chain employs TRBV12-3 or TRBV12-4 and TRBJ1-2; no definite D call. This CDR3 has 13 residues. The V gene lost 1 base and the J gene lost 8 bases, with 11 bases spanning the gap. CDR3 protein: CASSLVLQEGYTF. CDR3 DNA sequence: TGTGCCAGCAGTTTAGTATTGCAGGAAGGCTACACCTTC.

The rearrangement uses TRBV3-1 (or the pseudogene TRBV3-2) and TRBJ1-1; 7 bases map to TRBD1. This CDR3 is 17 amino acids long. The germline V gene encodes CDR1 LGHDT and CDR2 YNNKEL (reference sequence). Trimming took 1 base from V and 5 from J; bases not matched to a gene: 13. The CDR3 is CASSQGPRGGAKTEAFF. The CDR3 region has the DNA TGTGCCAGCAGCCAAGGGCCCCGAGGGGGCGCAAAAACTGAAGCTTTCTTT.

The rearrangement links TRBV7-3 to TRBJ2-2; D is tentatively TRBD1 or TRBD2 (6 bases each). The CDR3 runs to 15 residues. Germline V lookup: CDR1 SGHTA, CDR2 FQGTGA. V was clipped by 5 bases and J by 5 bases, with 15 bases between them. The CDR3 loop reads CASSPEGGRTGELFF. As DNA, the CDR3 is TGTGCCAGCAGCCCAGAAGGGGGGCGTACCGGGGAGCTGTTTTTT.